Listed below are T cell receptor beta chains from one sample, sequenced in a study of T cell responses to AZD1222 COVID-19 vaccine. The assay was immunoSEQ multiplex PCR, and TCRdb's table has in-frame clones only and misses some. This table has 120,000 to 150,000 clones, about 94% appearing once. The material sequenced was peripheral blood, taken 28 days after the second AZD1222 dose. All receptors derive from an adult who received the AZD1222 COVID-19 vaccine. Both conserved end residues are part of each CDR3. The D gene is left open where the match is weak. Size is omitted from some rows. Given values are once, few, many or a class for expanded clones.

11	once	TRBJ2-2	TRBV11-3	.	TGTGCCAGCAGCCCCGGGGTGGAGCTGTTTTTT	CASSPGVELFF
12	.	TRBJ2-2	TRBV21-1	.	TGTGCCAGCAGCAAGAACACCGGGGAGCTGTTTTTT	CASSKNTGELFF
15	.	TRBJ2-2	TRBV7-3	.	TGTGCCAGCAGCACCCGGACAGTTCAAACCGGGGAGCTGTTTTTT	CASSTRTVQTGELFF
16	.	TRBJ1-5	TRBV7-8	TRBD1	TGTGCCAGCAGCGGAAGGACAGGGAATAGCAATCAGCCCCAGCATTTT	CASSGRTGNSNQPQHF
15	.	TRBJ2-2	TRBV18	.	TGTGCCAGCTCCCGATCCAGTGTAAACACCGGGGAGCTGTTTTTT	CASSRSSVNTGELFF
15	once	TRBJ2-5	TRBV5-1	.	TGCGCCAGCAGCCCCGGGCAGAAAGCCGGGGAGACCCAGTACTTC	CASSPGQKAGETQYF
13	.	TRBJ2-7	TRBV3-1/TRBV3-2	.	TGTGCCAGCAGCCAAGACCTGATCTACGAGCAGTACTTC	CASSQDLIYEQYF
11	.	TRBJ1-5	TRBV6-1	.	TGTGCCAGCAGTGAGGGGTCAGCCCAGCATTTT	CASSEGSAQHF
13	.	TRBJ1-2	TRBV6-5	.	TGTGCCAGTGAAGGACAGATTAACTATGGCTACACCTTC	CASEGQINYGYTF
14	.	TRBJ1-3	TRBV18	.	TGTGCCAGCTCACCACGGGGGACTCGCAGCACCATATATTTT	CASSPRGTRSTIYF
13	.	TRBJ2-3	TRBV28	.	TGTGCCAGCAGTAGCGCAGGGACAGATACGCAGTATTTT	CASSSAGTDTQYF
15	.	TRBJ2-2	TRBV6-5	.	TGTGCCAGCAGCTACAGGTTTCCGAACACCGGGGAGCTGTTTTTT	CASSYRFPNTGELFF
13	once	TRBJ2-1	TRBV28	.	TGTGCCAGCAGTTTTCGGCCGGACAATGAGCAGTTCTTC	CASSFRPDNEQFF
15	.	TRBJ2-7	TRBV5-1	.	TGCGCCAGCAGTCCCACCCAGGGTAATCCGGACGAGCAGTACTTC	CASSPTQGNPDEQYF
14	.	TRBJ1-2	TRBV4-1	.	TGCGCCAGCAGCTCGGGACCCACCTCTTATGGCTACACCTTC	CASSSGPTSYGYTF
13	.	TRBJ1-6	TRBV5-8	.	TGTGCCACCTCCCTAAGGTCTAATTCACCCCTCCACTTT	CATSLRSNSPLHF
13	.	TRBJ2-5	TRBV19	.	TGTGCCAGTAGTCGTTACCTCCAAGAGACCCAGTACTTC	CASSRYLQETQYF
12	.	TRBJ2-5	TRBV12-3/TRBV12-4	.	TGTGCCAGCAGTTCTGACCGAGAGACCCAGTACTTC	CASSSDRETQYF
15	.	TRBJ2-5	TRBV4-1	TRBD2	TGCGCCAGCAGCCTTTTAGCGGGGGTGAGGGAGACCCAGTACTTC	CASSLLAGVRETQYF
11	.	TRBJ1-5	TRBV28	.	TGTGCCAGTCATAGCAATCAGCCCCAGCATTTT	CASHSNQPQHF
16	.	TRBJ1-5	TRBV19	.	TGTGCCAGTAGCCTTGAGACAGGATGGAGCAATCAGCCCCAGCATTTT	CASSLETGWSNQPQHF
14	.	TRBJ2-1	TRBV6-5	TRBD2	TGTGCCAGCACCTGGGACGCTAGCGGCAATGAGCAGTTCTTC	CASTWDASGNEQFF
12	.	TRBJ1-6	TRBV27	.	TGTGCCAGCAGTCCGGGGGGTTATGCCCTCCACTTT	CASSPGGYALHF